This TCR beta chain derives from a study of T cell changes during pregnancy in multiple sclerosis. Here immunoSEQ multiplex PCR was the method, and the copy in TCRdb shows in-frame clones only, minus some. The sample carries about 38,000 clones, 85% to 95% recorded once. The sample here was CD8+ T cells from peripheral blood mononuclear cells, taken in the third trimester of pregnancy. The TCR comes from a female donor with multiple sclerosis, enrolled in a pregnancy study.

The DNA for the CDR3 is TGTGCCAGCAGCGCTCCGGGACAGGGAATGTCGAGGACTGAAGCTTTCTTT. Translating gives CASSAPGQGMSRTEAFF. This sequence joins TRBV9 and TRBJ1-1; TRBD1 agrees at 9 bases. CDR3 length equals 17 residues. CDR1 is SGDLS and CDR2 is YYNGEE in the germline V gene. Unmatched junction bases numbered 14, after V lost 3 bases and J lost 5 bases.